This T cell receptor (beta chain) was captured by sequencing in a study of OX40 agonist ivuxolimab in advanced cancers. The table came from immunoSEQ multiplex PCR; TCRdb's copy has only in-frame clones and leaves some out. The sample comprises around 64,000 clones, 84% of which are singletons, and about 8% rests with the top ten. There are 13 residues in the CDR3. Trimming took 6 bases from V and 1 from J, leaving 9 bases between them. Per the germline V gene, CDR1 is LNHDA and CDR2 is SQIVND (reference sequence). This material consisted of CD4+ or CD8+ T cells sorted from blood, taken in a trial of the OX40 agonist ivuxolimab. This chain joins TRBV19 and TRBJ1-1; D not certain. The sequence was obtained from an adult with an advanced solid tumor such as melanoma, head and neck, liver or kidney cancer. CDR3 region: CASSLRPNTEAFF. The CDR3 region has the DNA TGTGCCAGTAGCCTTAGGCCGAACACTGAAGCTTTCTTT.